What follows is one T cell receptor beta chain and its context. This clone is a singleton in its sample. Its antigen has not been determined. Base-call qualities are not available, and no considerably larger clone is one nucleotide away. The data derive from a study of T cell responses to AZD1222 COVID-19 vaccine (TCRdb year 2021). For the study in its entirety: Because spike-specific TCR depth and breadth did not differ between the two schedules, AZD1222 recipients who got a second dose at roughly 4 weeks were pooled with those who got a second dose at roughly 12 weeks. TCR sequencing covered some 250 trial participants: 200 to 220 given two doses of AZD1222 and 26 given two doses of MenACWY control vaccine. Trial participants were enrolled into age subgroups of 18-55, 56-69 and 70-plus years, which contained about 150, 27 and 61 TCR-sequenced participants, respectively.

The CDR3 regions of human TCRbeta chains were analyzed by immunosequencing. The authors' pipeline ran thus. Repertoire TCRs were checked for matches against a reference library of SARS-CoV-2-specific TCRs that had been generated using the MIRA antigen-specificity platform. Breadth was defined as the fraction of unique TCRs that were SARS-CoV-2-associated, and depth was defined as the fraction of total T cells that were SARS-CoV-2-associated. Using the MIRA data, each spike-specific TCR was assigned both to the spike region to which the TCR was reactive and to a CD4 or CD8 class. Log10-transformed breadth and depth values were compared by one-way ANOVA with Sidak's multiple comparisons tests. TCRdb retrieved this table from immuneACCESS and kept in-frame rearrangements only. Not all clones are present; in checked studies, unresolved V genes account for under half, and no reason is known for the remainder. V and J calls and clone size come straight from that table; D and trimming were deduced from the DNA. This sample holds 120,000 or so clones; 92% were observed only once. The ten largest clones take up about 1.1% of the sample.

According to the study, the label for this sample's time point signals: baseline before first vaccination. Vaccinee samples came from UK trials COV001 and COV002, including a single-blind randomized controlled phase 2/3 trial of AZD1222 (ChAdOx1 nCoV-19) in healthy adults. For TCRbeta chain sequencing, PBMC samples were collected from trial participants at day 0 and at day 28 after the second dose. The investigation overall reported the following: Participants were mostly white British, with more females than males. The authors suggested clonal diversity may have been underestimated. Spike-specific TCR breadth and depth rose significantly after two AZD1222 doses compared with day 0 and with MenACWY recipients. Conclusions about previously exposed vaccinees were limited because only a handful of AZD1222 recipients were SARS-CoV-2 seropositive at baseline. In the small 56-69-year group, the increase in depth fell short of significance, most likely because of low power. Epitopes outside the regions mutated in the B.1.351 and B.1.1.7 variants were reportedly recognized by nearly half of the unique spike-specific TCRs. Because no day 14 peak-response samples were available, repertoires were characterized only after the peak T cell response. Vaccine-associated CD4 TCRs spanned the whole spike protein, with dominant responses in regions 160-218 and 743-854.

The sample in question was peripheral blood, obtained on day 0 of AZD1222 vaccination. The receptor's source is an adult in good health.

The DNA is as follows: TGTGCCAGCAGTTTCCCAGGGAATTATGGCTACACCTTC. Its product reads: CASSFPGNYGYTF. This receptor chain uses TRBV28 and TRBJ1-2, with TRBD1 perhaps the D gene, on 5 matching bases. The V and J ends are trimmed by 3 bases and 5 bases, leaving 10 bases between them. CDR1 MDHEN and CDR2 SYDVKM are derived from the germline V gene. From the cysteine through the phenylalanine, the CDR3 covers 13 amino acids. Only CDR3 DNA remains: 39 bases, in frame from the first base.